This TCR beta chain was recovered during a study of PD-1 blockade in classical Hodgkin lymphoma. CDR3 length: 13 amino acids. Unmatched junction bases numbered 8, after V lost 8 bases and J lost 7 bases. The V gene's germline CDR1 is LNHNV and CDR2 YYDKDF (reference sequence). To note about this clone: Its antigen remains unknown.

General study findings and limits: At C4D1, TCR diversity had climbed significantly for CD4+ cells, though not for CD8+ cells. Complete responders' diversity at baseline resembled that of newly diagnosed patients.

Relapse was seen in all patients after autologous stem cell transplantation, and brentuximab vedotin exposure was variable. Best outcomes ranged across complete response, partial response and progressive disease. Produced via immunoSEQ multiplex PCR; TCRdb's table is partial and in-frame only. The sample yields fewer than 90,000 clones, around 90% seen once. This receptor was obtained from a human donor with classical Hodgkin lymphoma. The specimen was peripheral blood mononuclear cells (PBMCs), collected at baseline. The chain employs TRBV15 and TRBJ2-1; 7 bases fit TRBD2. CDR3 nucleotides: TGTGCCACCGGGGAGGGGAACGGGAATGAGCAGTTCTTC. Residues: CATGEGNGNEQFF.